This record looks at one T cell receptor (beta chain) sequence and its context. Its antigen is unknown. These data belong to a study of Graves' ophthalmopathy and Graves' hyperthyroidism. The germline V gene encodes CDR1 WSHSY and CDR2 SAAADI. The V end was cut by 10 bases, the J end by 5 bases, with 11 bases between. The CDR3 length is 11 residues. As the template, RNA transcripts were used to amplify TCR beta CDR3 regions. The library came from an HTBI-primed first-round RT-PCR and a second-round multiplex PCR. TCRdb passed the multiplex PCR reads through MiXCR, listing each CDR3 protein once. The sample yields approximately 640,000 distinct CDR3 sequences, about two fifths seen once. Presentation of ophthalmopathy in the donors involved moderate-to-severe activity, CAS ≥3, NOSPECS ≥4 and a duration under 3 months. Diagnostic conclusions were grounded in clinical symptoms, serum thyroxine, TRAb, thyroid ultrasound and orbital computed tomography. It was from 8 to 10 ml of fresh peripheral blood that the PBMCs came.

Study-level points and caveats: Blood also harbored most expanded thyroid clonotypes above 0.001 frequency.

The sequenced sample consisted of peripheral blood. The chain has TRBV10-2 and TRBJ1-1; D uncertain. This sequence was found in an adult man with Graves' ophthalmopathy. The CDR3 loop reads CATSGYTEAFF. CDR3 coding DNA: TGCGCCACCTCGGGGTATACTGAAGCTTTCTTT.